Sequencing of this T cell receptor (beta chain) was carried out in a study of blood T cell repertoires in COVID-19. Study-level background: Acute-phase and convalescent COVID-19 samples originated in the United States, Italy and Spain. PBMCs, B-cell-depleted T cells, or T cells provided the cDNA or gDNA that made up the material.

Seattle participants joined during active infection and were tracked over time. Under the authors' procedure: Nucleated cell number was recorded as an estimate derived from reference gene primer amplification. This table comes from immunoSEQ multiplex PCR, and its TCRdb copy is limited to in-frame clones, with some not included. That table is the source of V, J and clone size, and D and trimming were worked out from the DNA. The data contain 200,000 to 250,000 clones, about 83% of them singletons. The specimen sequenced was peripheral blood. This receptor was obtained from a woman of 80 years or more with COVID-19, enrolled during active disease.

As DNA, the CDR3 is TGCGCCAGCAGCCCCCTCCCGGGACAGGGGATGGGCACTGAAGCTTTCTTT. This gives the protein CASSPLPGQGMGTEAFF. The rearrangement links TRBV5-1 to TRBJ1-1; 10 nucleotides agree with TRBD1. This CDR3 has 17 residues. The V gene's germline CDR1 is SGHRS and CDR2 YFSETQ. Losses at the gene ends were 4 bases for V and 4 bases for J; bases not matched to a gene: 13. Using reference TRBV5-1 and TRBJ1-1 for the parts outside the CDR3, the full variable domain is KAGVTQTPRYLIKTRGQQVTLSCSPISGHRSVSWYQQTPGQGLQFLFEYFSETQRNKGNFPGRFSGRQFSNSRSEMNVSTLELGDSALYLCASSPLPGQGMGTEAFFGQGTRLTVV.